This T cell receptor (beta chain) was retrieved from a study of cytomegalovirus exposure and HLA in healthy donors. Across the study: The use of the same platform for the approximately 110 validation repertoires and the 666 first-cohort repertoires was reported by a later analysis. Findings of the study overall: The authors listed 150 or so TCR beta chains as cytomegalovirus-associated.

These donors were members of the roughly 120-subject validation cohort, a group separate from the approximately 670-subject first cohort. A remark on this clone: Its antigen is as yet unknown.

Method: immunoSEQ multiplex PCR; TCRdb's copy keeps in-frame clones and lacks some. This table holds roughly 120,000 clones, 88% found once. Input material: PBMCs. The clonotype originates from a man younger than 35 in good health and CMV-seronegative.

DNA of the CDR3: TGTGCCAGCTCACCGATAGGGACAGGGGGATCCACCGGGGAGCTGTTTTTT. Its translation is CASSPIGTGGSTGELFF. The V call is TRBV18, the J call TRBJ2-2; 11 bases line up with TRBD1. V was pared by 3 bases and J by 4 bases, with 7 bases of the junction left unmatched. Per the germline V gene, CDR1 is KGHSH and CDR2 is LQKENI. The CDR3 extends over 17 amino acids.